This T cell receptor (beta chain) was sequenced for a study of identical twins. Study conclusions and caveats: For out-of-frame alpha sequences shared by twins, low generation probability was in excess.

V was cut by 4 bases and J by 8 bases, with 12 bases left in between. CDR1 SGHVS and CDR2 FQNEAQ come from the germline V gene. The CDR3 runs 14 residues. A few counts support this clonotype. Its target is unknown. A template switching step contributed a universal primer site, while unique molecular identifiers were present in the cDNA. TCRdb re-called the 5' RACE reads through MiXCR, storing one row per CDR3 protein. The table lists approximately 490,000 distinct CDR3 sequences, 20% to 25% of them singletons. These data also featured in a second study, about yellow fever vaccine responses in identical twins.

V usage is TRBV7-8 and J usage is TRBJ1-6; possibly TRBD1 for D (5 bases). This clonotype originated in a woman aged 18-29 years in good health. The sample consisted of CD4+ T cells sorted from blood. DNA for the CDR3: TGTGCCAGCAGCTCGCAGGGTGGTCATTCACCCCTCCACTTT. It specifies CASSSQGGHSPLHF.